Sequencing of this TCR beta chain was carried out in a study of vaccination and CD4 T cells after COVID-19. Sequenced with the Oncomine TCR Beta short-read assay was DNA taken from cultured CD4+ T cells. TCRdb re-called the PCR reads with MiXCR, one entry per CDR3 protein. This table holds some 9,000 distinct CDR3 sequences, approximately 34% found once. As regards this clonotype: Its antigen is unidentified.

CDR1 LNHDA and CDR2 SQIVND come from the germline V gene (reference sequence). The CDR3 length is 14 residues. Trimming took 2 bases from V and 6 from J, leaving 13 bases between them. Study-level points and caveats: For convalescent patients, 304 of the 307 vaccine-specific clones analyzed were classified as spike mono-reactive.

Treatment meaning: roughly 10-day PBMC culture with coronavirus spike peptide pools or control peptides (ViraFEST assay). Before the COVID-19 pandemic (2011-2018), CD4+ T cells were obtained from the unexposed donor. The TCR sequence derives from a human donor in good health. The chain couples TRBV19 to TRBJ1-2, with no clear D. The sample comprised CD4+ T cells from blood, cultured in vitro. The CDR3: CASSIILPRHGYTF. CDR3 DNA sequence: TGTGCCAGTAGTATAATCCTCCCGAGGCATGGCTACACCTTC.